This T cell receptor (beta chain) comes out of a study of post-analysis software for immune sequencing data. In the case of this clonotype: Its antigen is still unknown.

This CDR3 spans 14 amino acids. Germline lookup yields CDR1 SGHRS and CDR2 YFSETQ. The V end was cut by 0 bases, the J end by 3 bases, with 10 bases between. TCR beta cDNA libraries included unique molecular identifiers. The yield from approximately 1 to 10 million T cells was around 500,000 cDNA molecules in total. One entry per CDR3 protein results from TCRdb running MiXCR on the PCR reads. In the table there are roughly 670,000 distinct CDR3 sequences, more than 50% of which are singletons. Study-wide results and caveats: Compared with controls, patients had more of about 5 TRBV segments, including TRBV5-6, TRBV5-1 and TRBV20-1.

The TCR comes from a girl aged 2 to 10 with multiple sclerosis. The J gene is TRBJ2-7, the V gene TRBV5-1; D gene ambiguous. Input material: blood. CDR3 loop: CASSLAPGYYEQYF. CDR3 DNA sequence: TGCGCCAGCAGCTTGGCCCCAGGTTACTACGAGCAGTACTTC.